These 22 T cell receptor beta chains originate from one sample sequenced in a study of T-cell reconstitution after alpha-beta-depleted transplantation in children. Unique molecular identifiers were built into the TCRbeta library. MiXCR, run by TCRdb on the PCR reads, gives a single entry per CDR3 protein. The table records some 490,000 distinct CDR3 sequences, about 12% of them present only once. Specimen: PBMCs from the stem cell graft donor, collected from the stem cell graft. These receptor sequences come from a human donor who donated a stem cell graft to a child with combined immunodeficiency.

This clonotype was seen a handful of times. V and J are TRBV29-1 and TRBJ2-3; weak D call: TRBD1 (5 bases). Trimming took off 6 bases at V and 0 bases at J, with 13 bases between the two ends. This CDR3 has 14 residues. From germline, CDR1 is SQVTM and CDR2 ANQGSEA. The CDR3 loop reads CSVLTDTSTDTQYF. The DNA of the CDR3 is TGCAGCGTACTGACAGATACCAGCACAGATACGCAGTATTTT.

This clonotype appeared a few times. The V and J genes are TRBV12-3 or TRBV12-4 and TRBJ1-1, with D maybe TRBD1 (6 bases). V dropped 4 bases and J dropped 6 bases, with 15 bases sitting between them. The CDR3 loop spans 14 amino acids. CDR3 DNA: TGTGCCAGCAGTTCGACAATTAGGGGGGCTGAAGCTTTCTTT. Its protein product is CASSSTIRGAEAFF.

V usage is TRBV7-8 and J usage is TRBJ2-1; D may be TRBD1 or TRBD2 (5 bases each). There are 12 residues in the CDR3. The ends were cut back, 5 bases at V and 9 bases at J, with 11 bases in the middle. Germline lookup yields CDR1 SGHVS and CDR2 FQNEAQ. CDR3 amino acids: CASSPGTGEQFF. CDR3 nucleotides: TGTGCCAGCAGCCCCGGGACGGGTGAGCAGTTCTTC. Full variable domain (missing parts from reference TRBV7-8 and TRBJ2-1): GAGVSQSPRYKVAKRGQDVALRCDPISGHVSLFWYQQALGQGPEFLTYFQNEAQLDKSGLPSDRFFAERPEGSVSTLKIQRTQQEDSAVYLCASSPGTGEQFFGPGTRLTVL.

Only a few counts were recorded for this clonotype. The rearrangement joins TRBV11-3 to TRBJ2-2; no clear D gene. Germline V CDR1 and CDR2: SGHNT, YENEEA. Trimming removed 0 bases from V and 1 base from J, with 9 bases in between. The CDR3 runs to 16 residues. DNA for the CDR3: TGTGCCAGCAGCTTAGATCTCACTCAGAACACCGGGGAGCTGTTTTTT. Translating it yields CASSLDLTQNTGELFF.

This clonotype was detected ten times or more. In nucleotides, the CDR3 is TGTGCCAGCAGCTTAGTTGCCGGGACTAGCGTTAAGAATGAGCAGTTCTTC. As protein: CASSLVAGTSVKNEQFF. This chain connects TRBV7-2 to TRBJ2-1, with 10 bases aligning to TRBD2. Germline V CDR1 and CDR2: SGHTA, FQGNSA. V lost 1 base, J lost 7 bases, and 10 bases stayed unmatched. The CDR3 totals 17 residues.

At least ten counts were recorded for this clonotype. The chain employs TRBV4-2 and TRBJ2-5; the D gene is possibly TRBD2 (5 bases). This CDR3 has 14 amino acids. The germline V gene encodes CDR1 LGHNA and CDR2 YNFKEQ. The germline V and J ends were trimmed by 1 base and 3 bases, with 9 bases remaining between them. Here the CDR3 DNA reads TGTGCCAGCAGCCAAGCGTTCGGGGAAGAGACCCAGTACTTC. This codes for CASSQAFGEETQYF.

V gene TRBV18 combines with J gene TRBJ2-7; 10 nucleotides agree with TRBD2. V gave up 0 bases and J gave up 7 bases; unmatched junction bases: 6. The CDR3 runs 15 residues. Germline-derived CDR1 and CDR2 are KGHSH and LQKENI. CDR3 DNA sequence: TGTGCCAGCTCACCACCCGGGACTAGCGCATGGGAGCAGTACTTC. It codes for CASSPPGTSAWEQYF.

The gene calls are TRBV25-1 and TRBJ1-1, with D unclear. Per germline, CDR1 MGHDK and CDR2 SYGVNS. This CDR3 is built from 18 residues. The germline V and J ends were trimmed by 0 bases and 0 bases, with 17 bases remaining between them. CDR3 loop: CASSEYFPGPRLNTEAFF. Written as DNA, the CDR3 is TGTGCCAGCAGTGAATATTTCCCGGGTCCTAGGCTGAACACTGAAGCTTTCTTT.

This clonotype was detected only a few times. This chain joins TRBV29-1 and TRBJ2-1, with TRBD1 identical over 7 bases. The V gene's germline CDR1 is SQVTM and CDR2 ANQGSEA. The CDR3 runs 11 residues. Trimming cost V 5 bases and J 14 bases; bases outside gene matches: 9. CDR3 amino acids: CSVHTGEAKFF. CDR3 DNA: TGCAGCGTTCACACAGGGGAAGCTAAGTTCTTC.

The rearrangement joins TRBV12-5 to TRBJ2-1, with a possible D match to TRBD2 (6 bases). Trimming took 6 bases from V and 8 from J, leaving 23 bases between them. Germline values: CDR1 LGHNT, CDR2 FRNRAP. The CDR3 has 16 amino acids. This CDR3 reads CASGTSRADYLDEQFF. DNA of the CDR3: TGTGCTAGTGGAACCTCGAGGGCGGACTACCTCGATGAGCAGTTCTTC.

This clonotype was detected many times. The V gene is TRBV4-2, the J gene TRBJ2-7; D might be TRBD2 (5 bases). V lost 1 base and J lost 3, with 10 bases in between. The germline CDR1 and CDR2 sequences are LGHNA and YNFKEQ. The length of the CDR3 is 14 residues. The DNA of the CDR3 is TGTGCCAGCAGCCAAGCGGGGATCAACTACGAGCAGTACTTC. Encoded protein: CASSQAGINYEQYF.

For the CDR3, the DNA is TGCGCCAGCAGCCAAGGGGCAGGCATGAACACTGAAGCTTTCTTT. Encoded protein: CASSQGAGMNTEAFF. The chain has TRBV4-3 and TRBJ1-1; D remains unclear. V gave up 1 base and J gave up 0 bases, with 9 bases separating them. Germline assignment: CDR1 LGHNA and CDR2 YSLEER. The CDR3 length is 15 residues.

This clonotype was seen at least ten times. This chain links TRBV2 with TRBJ1-5, with TRBD1 as a possible D gene (6 bases). V was clipped by 10 bases and J by 3 bases, with 13 bases between them. CDR1 SNHLY and CDR2 FYNNEI come from the germline V gene. The CDR3 runs 13 residues. The CDR3 DNA reads as TGTGCCATCAGGGGAGGGTACAATCAGCCCCAGCATTTT. Encoded protein: CAIRGGYNQPQHF.

The CDR3, as DNA: TGTGCCAGCTCACCGTCCGGGACAGGGAGATTCGATACGCAGTATTTT. It translates to CASSPSGTGRFDTQYF. This rearrangement joins TRBV18 to TRBJ2-3, with 9 positions matching TRBD1. Germline trimming cut 3 bases from V and 6 bases from J; bases unmatched to any gene: 10. This CDR3 region has 16 residues. The germline V gene has CDR1 KGHSH and CDR2 LQKENI. The variable domain in full, completed from reference TRBV18 and TRBJ2-3, reads NAGVMQNPRHLVRRRGQEARLRCSPMKGHSHVYWYRQLPEEGLKFMVYLQKENIIDESGMPKERFSAEFPKEGPSILRIQQVVRGDSAAYFCASSPSGTGRFDTQYFGPGTRLTVL.

The rearrangement links TRBV27 to TRBJ2-7, with 9 bases identical to TRBD1. Per the germline V gene, CDR1 is MNHEY and CDR2 is SMNVEV (reference sequence). With V trimmed by 9 bases and J by 3 bases, 6 bases remained unmatched. This CDR3 comprises 13 residues. The CDR3 loop reads CASRQGVNYEQYF. DNA of the CDR3: TGTGCCAGTAGACAGGGGGTAAACTACGAGCAGTACTTC.

This clonotype was detected a few times. The chain links TRBV12-3 or TRBV12-4 to TRBJ2-7; 14 bases align to TRBD2. The V segment lost 3 bases and the J segment 7 bases; nucleotides outside the gene matches: 5. The CDR3 contains 15 residues. The CDR3 nucleotides are TGTGCCAGCAGTTTTTTGGGGACTAGCGGGGGTGAGCAGTACTTC. Translated: CASSFLGTSGGEQYF.

The V call is TRBV20-1, the J call TRBJ2-1; 12 nucleotides agree with TRBD2. Germline CDR1 and CDR2: DFQATT and SNEGSKA (reference sequence). The V and J ends lost 5 bases and 0 bases, in that order; junction bases with no gene match: 8. This CDR3 comprises 17 residues. Here the CDR3 reads CSAFTSGGPSSYNEQFF. Here the CDR3 DNA reads TGCAGTGCTTTTACTAGCGGGGGGCCTAGCTCCTACAATGAGCAGTTCTTC.

This chain links TRBV28 with TRBJ2-1, with 9 bases matching TRBD1. The CDR3 consists of 15 residues. Trimming took 7 bases from V and 4 from J; bases not matched to a gene: 8. Germline V gene data show CDR1 as MDHEN and CDR2 as SYDVKM. The chain's CDR3 is CASTHPGQGYNEQFF. The CDR3 bases are TGTGCCAGCACCCACCCGGGACAGGGTTACAATGAGCAGTTCTTC.

The rearrangement links TRBV30 to TRBJ2-5; the match to TRBD2 covers 11 bases. Germline loops: CDR1 GTSNPN, CDR2 SVGIG (reference sequence). The CDR3 covers 15 residues. With 4 bases clipped from V and 2 bases from J, the junction kept 6 bases outside the gene matches. As DNA, the CDR3 is TGTGCCTGGAACCCGGGACTAGCGGAACAAGAGACCCAGTACTTC. Its translation is CAWNPGLAEQETQYF.

This clonotype was counted a few times. The rearrangement links TRBV6-5 to TRBJ2-3; the match to TRBD1 covers 10 bases. This CDR3 has 18 amino acids. Germline V CDR1 and CDR2: MNHEY, SVGAGI. The junction had 12 bases not matched to a gene; V was cut back by 4 bases and J by 2 bases. DNA for the CDR3: TGTGCCAGCAGTTCCCGCCCACCGGGACAGGGGAACACAGATACGCAGTATTTT. It yields the protein CASSSRPPGQGNTDTQYF.

This clonotype was counted between two and nine times. The chain is built from TRBV7-6 and TRBJ1-5; tentative D call: TRBD1 (5 bases). Germline-derived CDR1 and CDR2 are SGHVS and FNYEAQ. V was shortened by 3 bases and J by 5 bases, with 8 bases between the two germline ends. This CDR3 is built from 13 residues. CDR3 coding DNA: TGTGCCAGCAGCTTGGTGGGGCATCAGCCCCAGCATTTT. Protein product: CASSLVGHQPQHF.

The chain has TRBV3-1 and TRBJ2-7; tentative D call: TRBD2 (5 bases). The CDR3 has 14 residues. The V end lost 1 base, the J end lost 3 bases, and 10 bases lay between the germline ends. Germline CDR1 LGHDT, CDR2 YNNKEL (reference sequence). CDR3 nucleotide sequence: TGTGCCAGCAGCCAAGTAGGCCGGGACTACGAGCAGTACTTC. The encoded protein is CASSQVGRDYEQYF.